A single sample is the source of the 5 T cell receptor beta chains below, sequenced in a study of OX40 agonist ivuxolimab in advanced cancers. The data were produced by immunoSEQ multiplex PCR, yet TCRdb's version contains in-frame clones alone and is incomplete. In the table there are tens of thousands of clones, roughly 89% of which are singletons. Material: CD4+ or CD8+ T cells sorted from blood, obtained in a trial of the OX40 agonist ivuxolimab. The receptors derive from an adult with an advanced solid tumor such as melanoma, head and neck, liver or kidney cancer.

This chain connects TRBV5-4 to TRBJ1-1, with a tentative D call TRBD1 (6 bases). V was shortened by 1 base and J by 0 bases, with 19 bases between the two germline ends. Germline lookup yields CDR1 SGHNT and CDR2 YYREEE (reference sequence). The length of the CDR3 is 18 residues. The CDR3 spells CASSLLVSAGAMNTEAFF. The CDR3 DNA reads TGTGCCAGCAGCTTGCTCGTCTCGGCAGGGGCTATGAACACTGAAGCTTTCTTT.

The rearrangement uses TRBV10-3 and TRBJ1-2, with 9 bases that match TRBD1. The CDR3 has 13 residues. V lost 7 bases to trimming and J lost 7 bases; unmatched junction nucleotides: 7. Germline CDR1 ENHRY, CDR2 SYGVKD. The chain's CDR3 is CAITWTGAGGYTF. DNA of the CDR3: TGTGCCATCACCTGGACAGGGGCGGGTGGCTACACCTTC.

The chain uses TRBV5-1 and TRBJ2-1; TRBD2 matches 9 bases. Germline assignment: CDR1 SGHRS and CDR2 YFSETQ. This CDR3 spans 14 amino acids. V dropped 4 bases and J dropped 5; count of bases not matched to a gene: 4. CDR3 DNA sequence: TGCGCCAGCAGCGGGACTAGCCCTAACAATGAGCAGTTCTTC. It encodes CASSGTSPNNEQFF.

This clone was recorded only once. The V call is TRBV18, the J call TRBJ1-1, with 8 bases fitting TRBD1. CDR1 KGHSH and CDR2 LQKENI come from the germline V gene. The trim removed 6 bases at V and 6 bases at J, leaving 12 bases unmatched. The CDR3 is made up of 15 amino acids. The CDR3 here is CASSPGQGRKAEAFF. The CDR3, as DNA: TGTGCCAGCTCCCCCGGACAGGGAAGGAAAGCTGAAGCTTTCTTT.

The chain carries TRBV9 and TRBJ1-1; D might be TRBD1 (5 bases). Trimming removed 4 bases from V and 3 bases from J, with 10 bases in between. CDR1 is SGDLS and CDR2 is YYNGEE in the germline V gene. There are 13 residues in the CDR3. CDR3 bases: TGTGCCAGCAGCTCTAGGGGAGACACTGAAGCTTTCTTT. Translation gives CASSSRGDTEAFF.